The entry below gives a single T cell receptor beta chain sequence along with its context. Its antigen is unknown. The sample holds no much larger clone one base away, and base qualities are not on file. From a lookup of the germline V gene, CDR1 and CDR2 are MNHEY and SVGEGT. V and J are trimmed by 6 bases and 3 bases, and the gene matches miss 8 bases of the junction. Inclusive of the bounding cysteine and phenylalanine, the CDR3 is 14 residues long. The read is trimmed to its CDR3 DNA, 42 bases read in frame from base 1. Another Seattle source contributed samples from volunteer blood donors who had recovered from COVID-19. Collaborating institutions collected whole blood in K2EDTA tubes following their own protocols. For TCRbeta analysis, collaborator samples were shipped as frozen whole blood, as isolated PBMCs, or as DNA extracted from either sample type. This sample is part of a study of blood T cell repertoires in COVID-19 (dated by TCRdb to the early 2020s). Study-wide context: Collaborator samples came from the United States, Italy and Spain and covered acute and convalescent phases of COVID-19. The prospective study material was composed of cDNA or gDNA derived from T cells, B-cell-depleted T cells, or PBMCs. Deeply sampled blood TCRbeta repertoires from subjects exposed to, actively infected with, or recovered from COVID-19 were included in the dataset. The repertoires were made available in a free public database intended to serve as a resource for research on the immune response to SARS-CoV-2. The samples were drawn from the first 160 participants of the ongoing ImmuneRACE study and from over a thousand subjects provided by 6 global collaborators. The sample metadata nearly always contained a de-identified subject ID, COVID-19 status, age in years and sex. Where available, HLA class I and class II types were taken from metadata supplied by the sample provider and were not determined by assay-based typing. Findings and caveats that apply to the study as a whole: The quantity of clinical and demographic metadata differed by source and by participant and was supplied without curation.

TCRbeta CDR3 regions were amplified from genomic DNA by means of the immunoSEQ Assay, a bias-controlled multiplex PCR. The authors processed their data as follows. The number of nucleated cells in each sample was estimated from the amplification of reference gene primers within the assay. To quantify the absolute abundance of each unique TCRbeta CDR3 rearrangement, sequence reads were collapsed and filtered. For each sample, productive Simpson clonality was calculated by taking the square root of Simpson's diversity index across productive rearrangements. TCRdb holds this immuneACCESS table with in-frame rearrangements only. Some clones are missing; in checked studies, unresolved V genes explain under half, and the rest has no known cause. V and J calls and clone size are those listed in that table; D and trimming were worked out from the DNA. The sample table holds a few hundred thousand clones, of which 70% to 90% were seen once. Under 8% of the sample belongs to the ten largest clones.

Sample: peripheral blood. The sequence joins TRBV6-2 or TRBV6-3 to TRBJ2-7; TRBD2 aligns with 7 central bases. This sequence was found in a man aged 18-30 years who had recovered from COVID-19. The CDR3 region has the sequence CASSHRGDFYEQYF. The DNA reads TGTGCCAGCAGCCATCGGGGGGACTTCTACGAGCAGTACTTC.